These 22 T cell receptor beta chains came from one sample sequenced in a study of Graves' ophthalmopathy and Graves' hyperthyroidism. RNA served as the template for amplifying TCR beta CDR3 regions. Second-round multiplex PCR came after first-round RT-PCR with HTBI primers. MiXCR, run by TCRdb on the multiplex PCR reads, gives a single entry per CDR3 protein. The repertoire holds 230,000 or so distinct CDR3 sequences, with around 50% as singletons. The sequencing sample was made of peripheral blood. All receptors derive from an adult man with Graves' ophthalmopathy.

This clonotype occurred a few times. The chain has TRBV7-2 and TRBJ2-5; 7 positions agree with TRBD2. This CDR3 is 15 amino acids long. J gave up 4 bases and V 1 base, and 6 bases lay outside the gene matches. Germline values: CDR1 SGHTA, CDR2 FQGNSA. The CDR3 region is CASSLGGTTAETQYF. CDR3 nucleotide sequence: TGTGCCAGCAGCTTAGGCGGGACTACAGCAGAGACCCAGTACTTC.

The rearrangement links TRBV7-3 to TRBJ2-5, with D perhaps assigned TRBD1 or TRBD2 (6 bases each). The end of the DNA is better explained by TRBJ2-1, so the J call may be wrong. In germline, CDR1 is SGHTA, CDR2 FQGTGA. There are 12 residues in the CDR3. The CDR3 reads CASSGGPREQFF. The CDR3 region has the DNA TGTGCCAGCAGCGGGGGGCCAAGAGAGCAGTTCTTC.

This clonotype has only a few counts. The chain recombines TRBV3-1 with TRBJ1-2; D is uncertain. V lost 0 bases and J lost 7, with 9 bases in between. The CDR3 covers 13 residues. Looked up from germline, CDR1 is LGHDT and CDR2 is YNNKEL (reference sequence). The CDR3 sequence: CASSQDGIRGYTF. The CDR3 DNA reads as TGTGCCAGCAGCCAAGATGGCATCCGTGGCTACACCTTC.

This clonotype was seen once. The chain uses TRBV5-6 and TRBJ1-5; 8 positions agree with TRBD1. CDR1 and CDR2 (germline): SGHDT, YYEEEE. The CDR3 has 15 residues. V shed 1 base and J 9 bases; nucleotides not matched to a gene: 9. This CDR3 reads CASSLIGQGGLPQHF. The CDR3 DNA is TGTGCCAGCAGCTTGATCGGACAGGGTGGGTTGCCCCAGCATTTT.

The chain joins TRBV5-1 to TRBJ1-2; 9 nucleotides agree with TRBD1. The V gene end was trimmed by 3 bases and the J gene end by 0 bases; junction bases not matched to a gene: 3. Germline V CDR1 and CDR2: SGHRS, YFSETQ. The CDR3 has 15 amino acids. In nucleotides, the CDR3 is TGCGCCAGCAGCTCGGGGACAGGGTCTAACTATGGCTACACCTTC. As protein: CASSSGTGSNYGYTF.

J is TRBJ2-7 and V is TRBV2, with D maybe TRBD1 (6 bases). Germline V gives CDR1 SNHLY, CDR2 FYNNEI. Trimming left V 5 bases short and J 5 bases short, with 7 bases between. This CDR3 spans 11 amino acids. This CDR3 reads CASSWGHEQYF. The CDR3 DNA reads TGTGCCAGCAGTTGGGGGCACGAGCAGTACTTC.

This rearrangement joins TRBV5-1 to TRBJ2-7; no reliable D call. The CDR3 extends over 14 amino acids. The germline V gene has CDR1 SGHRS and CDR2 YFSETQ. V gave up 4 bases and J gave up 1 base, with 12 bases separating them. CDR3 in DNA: TGCGCCAGCAGCCCCCAGACAAGTTCCTACGAGCAGTACTTC. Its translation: CASSPQTSSYEQYF.

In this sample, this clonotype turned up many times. This CDR3 reads CASTTGPPYGYTF. The CDR3 nucleotides read TGCGCCAGCACTACAGGGCCTCCATATGGCTACACCTTC. The chain links TRBV10-2 to TRBJ1-2, with D possibly matching TRBD1 (6 bases). Germline CDR1 reads WSHSY; CDR2 reads SAAADI. The CDR3 loop spans 13 amino acids. V gave up 7 bases and J gave up 5 bases, with 14 bases separating them.

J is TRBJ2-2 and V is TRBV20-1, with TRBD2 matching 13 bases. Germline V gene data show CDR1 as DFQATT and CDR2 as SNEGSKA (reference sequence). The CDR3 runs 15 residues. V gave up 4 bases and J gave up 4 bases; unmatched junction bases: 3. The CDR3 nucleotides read TGCAGTGCTATTGGGACTAGCGGGGTCACCGGGGAGCTGTTTTTT. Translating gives CSAIGTSGVTGELFF.

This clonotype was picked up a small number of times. The DNA of the CDR3 is TGTGCCACCAGTGAGCCCGGACTAGCGGGAGGGCGTTCGAACACCGGGGAGCTGTTTTTT. Amino acid sequence: CATSEPGLAGGRSNTGELFF. V usage is TRBV24-1 and J usage is TRBJ2-2; 15 bases agree with TRBD2. CDR3 length equals 20 residues. The J segment lost 0 bases and the V segment lost 4 bases, leaving 8 bases of the junction unmatched. In germline, CDR1 is KGHDR, CDR2 SFDVKD.

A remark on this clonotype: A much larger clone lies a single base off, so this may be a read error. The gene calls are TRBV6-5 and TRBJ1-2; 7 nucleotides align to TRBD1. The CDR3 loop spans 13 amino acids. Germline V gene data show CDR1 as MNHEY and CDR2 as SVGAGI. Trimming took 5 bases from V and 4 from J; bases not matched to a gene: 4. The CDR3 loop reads CASSQGGGYGYTF. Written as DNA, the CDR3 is TGTGCCAGCAGTCAAGGGGGCGGCTATGGCTACACCTTC.

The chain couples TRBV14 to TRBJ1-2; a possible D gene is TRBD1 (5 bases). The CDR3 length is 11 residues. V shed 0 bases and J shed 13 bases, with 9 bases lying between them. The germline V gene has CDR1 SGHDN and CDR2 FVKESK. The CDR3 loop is CASSQDRAPTF. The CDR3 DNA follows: TGTGCCAGCAGCCAAGACAGGGCCCCCACCTTC.

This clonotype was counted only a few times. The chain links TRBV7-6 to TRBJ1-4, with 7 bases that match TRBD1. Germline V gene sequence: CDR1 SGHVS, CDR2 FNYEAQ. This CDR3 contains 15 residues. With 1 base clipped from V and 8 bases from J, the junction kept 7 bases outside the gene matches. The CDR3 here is CASSLEQGVWEKLFF. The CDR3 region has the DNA TGTGCCAGCAGCTTAGAGCAGGGGGTTTGGGAAAAACTGTTTTTT.

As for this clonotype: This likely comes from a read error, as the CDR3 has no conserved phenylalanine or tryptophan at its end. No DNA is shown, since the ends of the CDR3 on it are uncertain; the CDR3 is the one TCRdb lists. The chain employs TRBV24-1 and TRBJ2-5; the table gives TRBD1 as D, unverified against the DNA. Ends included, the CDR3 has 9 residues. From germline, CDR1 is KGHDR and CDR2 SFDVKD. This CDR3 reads CATSGGTGL.

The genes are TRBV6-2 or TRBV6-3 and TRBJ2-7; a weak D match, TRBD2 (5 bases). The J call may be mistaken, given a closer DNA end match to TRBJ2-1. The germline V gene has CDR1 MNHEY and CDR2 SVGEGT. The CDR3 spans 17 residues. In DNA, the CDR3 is TGTGCCAGCAGTGGACCTTCTAGCTGGGCTCTCTACAATGAGCAGTTCTTC. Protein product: CASSGPSSWALYNEQFF.

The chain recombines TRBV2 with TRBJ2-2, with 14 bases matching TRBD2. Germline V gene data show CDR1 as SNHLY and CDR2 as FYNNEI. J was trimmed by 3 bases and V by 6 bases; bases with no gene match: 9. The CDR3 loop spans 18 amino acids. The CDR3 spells CASRPGTSGSLDTGELFF. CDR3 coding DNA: TGTGCCAGCAGGCCCGGGACTAGCGGGAGTTTGGACACCGGGGAGCTGTTTTTT. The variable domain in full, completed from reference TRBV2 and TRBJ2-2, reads EPEVTQTPSHQVTQMGQEVILRCVPISNHLYFYWYRQILGQKVEFLVSFYNNEISEKSEIFDDQFSVERPDGSNFTLKIRSTKLEDSAMYFCASRPGTSGSLDTGELFFGEGSRLTVL.

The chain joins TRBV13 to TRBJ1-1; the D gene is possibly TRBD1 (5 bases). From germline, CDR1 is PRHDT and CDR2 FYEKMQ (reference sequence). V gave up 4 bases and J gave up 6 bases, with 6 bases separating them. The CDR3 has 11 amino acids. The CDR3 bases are TGTGCCAGCAGCTCACAGGCTGAAGCTTTCTTT. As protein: CASSSQAEAFF. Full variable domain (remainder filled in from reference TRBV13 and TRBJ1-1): AAGVIQSPRHLIKEKRETATLKCYPIPRHDTVYWYQQGPGQDPQFLISFYEKMQSDKGSIPDRFSAQQFSDYHSELNMSSLELGDSALYFCASSSQAEAFFGQGTRLTVV.

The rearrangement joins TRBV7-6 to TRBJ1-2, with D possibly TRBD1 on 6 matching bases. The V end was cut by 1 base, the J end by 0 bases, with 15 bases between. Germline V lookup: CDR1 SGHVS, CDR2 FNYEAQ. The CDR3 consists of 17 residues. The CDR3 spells CASSLGEGRGANYGYTF. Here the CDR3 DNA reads TGTGCCAGCAGCTTAGGGGAGGGAAGGGGGGCTAACTATGGCTACACCTTC. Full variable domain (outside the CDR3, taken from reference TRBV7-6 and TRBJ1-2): GAGVSQSPRYKVTKRGQDVALRCDPISGHVSLYWYRQALGQGPEFLTYFNYEAQQDKSGLPNDRFSAERPEGSISTLTIQRTEQRDSAMYRCASSLGEGRGANYGYTFGSGTRLTVV.

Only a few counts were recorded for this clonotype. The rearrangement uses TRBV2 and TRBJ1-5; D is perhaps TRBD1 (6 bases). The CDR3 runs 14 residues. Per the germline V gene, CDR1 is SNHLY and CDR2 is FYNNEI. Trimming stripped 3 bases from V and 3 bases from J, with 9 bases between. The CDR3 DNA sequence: TGTGCCAGCAGTGAGGACAGAATCAATCAGCCCCAGCATTTT. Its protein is CASSEDRINQPQHF.

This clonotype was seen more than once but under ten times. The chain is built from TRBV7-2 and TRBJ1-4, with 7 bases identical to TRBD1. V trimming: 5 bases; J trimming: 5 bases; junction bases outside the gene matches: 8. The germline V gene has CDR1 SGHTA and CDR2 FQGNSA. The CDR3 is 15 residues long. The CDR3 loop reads CASSRMGQRNEKLFF. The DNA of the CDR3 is TGTGCCAGCAGCCGAATGGGACAGAGAAATGAAAAACTGTTTTTT.

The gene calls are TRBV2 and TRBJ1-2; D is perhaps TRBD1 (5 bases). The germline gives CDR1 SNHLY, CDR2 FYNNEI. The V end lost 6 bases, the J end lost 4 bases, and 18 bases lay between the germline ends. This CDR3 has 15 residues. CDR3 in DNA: TGTGCCAGCAGGTTATTATCGGGGCGATTCTATGGCTACACCTTC. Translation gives CASRLLSGRFYGYTF.

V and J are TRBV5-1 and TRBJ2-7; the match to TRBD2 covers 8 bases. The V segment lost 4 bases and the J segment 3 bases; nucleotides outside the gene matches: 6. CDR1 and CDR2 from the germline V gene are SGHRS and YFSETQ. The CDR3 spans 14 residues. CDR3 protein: CASSPGLGDYEQYF. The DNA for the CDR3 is TGCGCCAGCAGCCCGGGACTAGGAGACTACGAGCAGTACTTC.